These T cell receptor beta chains were read from a single sample in a study of Tregs in tolerant kidney transplant recipients. Measured with immunoSEQ multiplex PCR; TCRdb has only the in-frame clones, and not every one. The sample lists 80,000 to 90,000 clones, around nine tenths occurring once. Sequenced input: CD8+ T cells from blood. The source of these receptors is a human donor in good health. CDR3s include the opening cysteine and the closing phenylalanine or tryptophan. D genes are given only for firm matches. A clone size is listed for some rows: how often the clone was seen (once, few, many), or a class if it is expanded.

>.|TRBV7-8|.|TRBJ1-4
TGTGCCAGCAGCCACCCTCAACACGGCCGAGGCAATGAAAAACTGTTTTTT
CASSHPQHGRGNEKLFF
>.|TRBV19|.|TRBJ1-5
TGTGCCAGTAGTATTTGGTCTTTAATACCTGATCAGCCCCAGCATTTT
CASSIWSLIPDQPQHF
>TRBD2|TRBV6-6|.|TRBJ2-3
TGTGCCAGCAAAAGCGGGAATACAGATACGCAGTATTTT
CASKSGNTDTQYF
>.|TRBV6-6|.|TRBJ1-2
TGTGCCAGCAGTTACTCTCCCGTTAGCTATGGCTACACCTTC
CASSYSPVSYGYTF
>.|TRBV27|.|TRBJ2-3
TGTGCCAGCAGTTTCGGACTGTTTGGGGCCACAGATACGCAGTATTTT
CASSFGLFGATDTQYF
>.|TRBV5-1|once|TRBJ2-7
TGCGCCAGCAGTTACACAGGGCACGAGCAGTACTTC
CASSYTGHEQYF
>.|TRBV12-5|.|TRBJ2-2
TGTGCTAGTGGTTTTGGAGGGGGAGGATGGACCGGGGAGCTGTTTTTT
CASGFGGGGWTGELFF
>.|TRBV9|.|TRBJ1-2
TGTGCCAGCAGCACGCGGACAGACGGCTACACCTTC
CASSTRTDGYTF
>TRBD2|TRBV11-2|.|TRBJ2-2
TGTGCCAGCAGGCACCTGGCGGGGGGGCAACGAGCCGGGGAGCTGTTTTTT
CASRHLAGGQRAGELFF
>.|TRBV5-6|.|TRBJ2-5
TGTGCCAGCAGCTTTTCGTCAGAGACCCAGTACTTC
CASSFSSETQYF
>.|TRBV6-1|.|TRBJ1-1
TGTGCCAGCAGTGAAGAGATGGGAGCGAACACTGAAGCTTTCTTT
CASSEEMGANTEAFF
>TRBD2|TRBV6-1|.|TRBJ2-7
TGTGCCAGCAGCACCAGACTAGCGGGAGTGAACGAGCAGTACTTC
CASSTRLAGVNEQYF
>TRBD1|TRBV5-5|.|TRBJ1-1
TGTGCCAGCAGCCCAGGGGGAGAAGCTTTCTTT
CASSPGGEAFF
>TRBD2|TRBV2|.|TRBJ2-7
TGTGCCAGCAGGGCGGGGGGAAGCTCCTACGAGCAGTACTTC
CASRAGGSSYEQYF
>TRBD1|TRBV27|.|TRBJ1-1
TGTGCCACCATCGGGACAGGGTGGCGAGCTTTCTTT
CATIGTGWRAFF
>TRBD1|TRBV27|.|TRBJ1-1
TGTGCCAGTAAACAGGGGGCGCGTGAAGCTTTCTTT
CASKQGAREAFF
>.|TRBV6-1|.|TRBJ2-4
TGTGCCAGCAGTGAAGCGGTACAGGGTAGTGACATTCAGTACTTC
CASSEAVQGSDIQYF
>.|TRBV2|.|TRBJ2-3
TGTGCCAGCAGTGTATTTAGGGGTCGGTCAGATACGCAGTATTTT
CASSVFRGRSDTQYF
>TRBD1|TRBV7-8|.|TRBJ1-6
TGTGCCAGCAGCCCCTTAAAGGGACAGGGGATGGCGCCCCTCCACTTT
CASSPLKGQGMAPLHF
>.|TRBV19|.|TRBJ2-7
TGTGCCAGTAGCGGACCCTACGAGCAGTACTTC
CASSGPYEQYF
>.|TRBV6-1|.|TRBJ2-3
TGTGCCAGCAGTTACGGGGATACGCAGTATTTT
CASSYGDTQYF
>.|TRBV7-3|.|TRBJ2-3
TGTGCCAGCAGCTACGGGGCGTCTAGCACAGATACGCAGTATTTT
CASSYGASSTDTQYF
>.|TRBV5-6|.|TRBJ2-7
TGTGCCAGCAGCTTGGGGCTGACCACCTACGAGCAGTACTTC
CASSLGLTTYEQYF
>.|TRBV6-5|.|TRBJ1-4
TGTGCCAGCAGTTACTCAACGGACGGTGAAAAACTGTTTTTT
CASSYSTDGEKLFF
>TRBD2|TRBV2|.|TRBJ2-1
TGTGCCAGCGCGACTAGCGGGAGTGAAGCGGATGAGCAGTTCTTC
CASATSGSEADEQFF
>.|TRBV7-9|.|TRBJ1-5
TGTGCCAGCAGCCTCCCCTATCAGCCCCAGCATTTT
CASSLPYQPQHF
>.|TRBV6-1|.|TRBJ2-1
TGTGCCAGCAGTGAAACAGGGGGCGGGGTGCGGCTAGCGGGATACAATGAGCAGTTCTTC
CASSETGGGVRLAGYNEQFF
>.|TRBV19|.|TRBJ2-6
TGTGCCAGTAGTATGCCTTGGGGGGCTGGGGCCAACGTCCTGACTTTC
CASSMPWGAGANVLTF
>.|TRBV25-1|.|TRBJ1-3
TGTGCCAGCAGTGAATATATGGGCTCTGGAAACACCATATATTTT
CASSEYMGSGNTIYF
>.|TRBV4-1|.|TRBJ2-3
TGCGCCAGCAGCCATCCTTCCGTTTTTCTCACAGATACGCAGTATTTT
CASSHPSVFLTDTQYF
>.|TRBV6-4|.|TRBJ2-1
TGTGCCAGCAGTGAGTGGGCAAGCTCCTACAATGAGCAGTTCTTC
CASSEWASSYNEQFF
>.|TRBV15|.|TRBJ2-1
TGTGCCACCAGCAGAGTGTACGCCCACGACAATGAGCAGTTCTTC
CATSRVYAHDNEQFF
>.|TRBV6-6|.|TRBJ1-1
TGTGCCAGCAGTTTGAACGGCAGGGATGCAGGGTCTGAAGCTTTCTTT
CASSLNGRDAGSEAFF
>TRBD2|TRBV7-9|.|TRBJ2-7
TGTGCCAGCAGCTTAGGTTGGACTAGCGTGTCCTACGAGCAGTACTTC
CASSLGWTSVSYEQYF
>.|TRBV11-3|.|TRBJ2-1
TGTGCCAGCAGCTTAAGTCCTGGTTACAATGAGCAGTTCTTC
CASSLSPGYNEQFF
>TRBD2|TRBV29-1|.|TRBJ2-7
TGCAGCGTTGGGACTAGCGGGATCCCGGCTTACGAGCAGTACTTC
CSVGTSGIPAYEQYF
>TRBD1|TRBV7-8|.|TRBJ1-3
TGTGCCAGCAGCTTGGGGACAGGGGGCTATATGGGAAACACCATATATTTT
CASSLGTGGYMGNTIYF
>.|TRBV15|.|TRBJ1-5
TGTGCCACCAGCAGAGGAGAGAGCGGCAATCAGCCCCAGCATTTT
CATSRGESGNQPQHF
>.|TRBV13|once|TRBJ2-7
TGTGCCAGCAGCCCCACCAGGGATACCCACGAGCAGTACTTC
CASSPTRDTHEQYF
>TRBD1|TRBV5-1|.|TRBJ2-5
TGCGCCAGCAGCTTAAGGACCCTCGACAGGGGGCGCCAAGAGACCCAGTACTTC
CASSLRTLDRGRQETQYF
>TRBD1|TRBV10-2|.|TRBJ1-4
TGCGCCAGCAGTGATAAGAGGGGGCGGTATGAAAAACTGTTTTTT
CASSDKRGRYEKLFF
>.|TRBV27|once|TRBJ1-1
TGTGCCAGCCGCAACAGGAGGGGCACTGAAGCTTTCTTT
CASRNRRGTEAFF
>TRBD2|TRBV19|once|TRBJ2-7
TGTGCCAGTAGTATCACCGGGACTAGCGGGAGCTACGAGCAGTACTTC
CASSITGTSGSYEQYF
>.|TRBV2|few|TRBJ1-4
TGTGCCAGCAGCCGTCACTCAACTAATGAAAAACTGTTTTTT
CASSRHSTNEKLFF
>TRBD1|TRBV2|once|TRBJ1-5
TGTGCCAGCAGTGTGGACAGGGGGCGAAACGTAGGGCAGCCCCAGCATTTT
CASSVDRGRNVGQPQHF
>TRBD2|TRBV5-1|.|TRBJ2-7
TGCGCCAGCAGTTCCCCTCAACGTCGGGAGGGCCCTCGAGAGCAGTACTTC
CASSSPQRREGPREQYF
>TRBD2|TRBV7-8|.|TRBJ2-5
TGTGCCAGCAGCTTAGACCCGGGACTAGCGGGGGAAGAGACCCAGTACTTC
CASSLDPGLAGEETQYF
>.|TRBV9|once|TRBJ1-1
TGTGCCAGCAGCGGCCGGGTGGCCGATGGCATGAACACTGAAGCTTTCTTT
CASSGRVADGMNTEAFF
>.|TRBV5-5|.|TRBJ2-1
TGTGCCAGCAGCGAACAACCTAGCTCCTACAATGAGCAGTTCTTC
CASSEQPSSYNEQFF
>TRBD2|TRBV12-5|once|TRBJ2-1
TGTGCTAGTGGTTTTACCCAGGGAGCGGGGGCCTACAATGAGCAGTTCTTC
CASGFTQGAGAYNEQFF
>.|TRBV30|.|TRBJ1-2
TGTGCCTGGAGTGTTGGTGGGTTATCGAGCTATGGCTACACCTTC
CAWSVGGLSSYGYTF
>.|TRBV2|.|TRBJ1-2
TGTGCCAGCAGTGACGGGGATTTAGATGGCTACACCTTC
CASSDGDLDGYTF
>.|TRBV27|.|TRBJ2-2
TGTGCCAGCAGTCCTCAACAGGGAGGAGGCACCGGGGAGCTGTTTTTT
CASSPQQGGGTGELFF
>.|TRBV19|.|TRBJ2-3
TGTGCCAGTAGTATAGTAGAGGGAGGCCAGGGCACAGATACGCAGTATTTT
CASSIVEGGQGTDTQYF
>.|TRBV6-1|.|TRBJ2-7
TGTGCCAGCAGTGATGGTCAGGGTAAATCCTACGAGCAGTACTTC
CASSDGQGKSYEQYF
>.|TRBV15|.|TRBJ2-1
TGTGCCACCAGTCAGGACCCGAGCTCCTACAATGAGCAGTTCTTC
CATSQDPSSYNEQFF
>TRBD1|TRBV10-1|.|TRBJ2-2
TGCGCCAGCAGAAAGACAGGGGAGACCACCGGGGAGCTGTTTTTT
CASRKTGETTGELFF
>.|TRBV10-3|.|TRBJ1-1
TGTGCCATCAGTGAGGACTCAGGATCTGAGGTAGCTTTCTTT
CAISEDSGSEVAFF
>TRBD1|TRBV7-9|.|TRBJ2-7
TGTGCCAGCAGAGGGGACAGCTACGAGCAGTACTTC
CASRGDSYEQYF